Presented here are 30 T cell receptor beta chains from one specimen sequenced in a study of T cell repertoires in cytomegalovirus infection. TCRdb re-called the reads through MiXCR, storing one row per CDR3 protein. Among fewer than 950,000 distinct CDR3 sequences, approximately 29% were seen once, and the ten largest hold around 11%. These TCRs are of unknown antigen specificity. This specimen consisted of cultured CD8+ T cells from PBMCs, obtained from culture after CMV antigen stimulation. The source of these receptors is a human donor in good health (CMV status not recorded). Some clones in this sample may be carry-over from other donors' samples.

The rearrangement joins TRBV3-1 to TRBJ1-2; D remains ambiguous. The CDR3 contains 15 residues. V lost 1 base and J 2 bases, leaving 11 bases between the germline ends. Germline V gives CDR1 LGHDT, CDR2 YNNKEL (reference sequence). Here the CDR3 reads CASSQARLSNYGYTF. The CDR3 region has the DNA TGTGCCAGCAGCCAAGCGAGACTATCCAACTATGGCTACACCTTC.

In its sample, this clonotype was seen a few times. The chain carries TRBV6-1 and TRBJ1-5; no definite D call. V lost 6 bases and J 5 bases, leaving 11 bases between the germline ends. The CDR3 totals 13 residues. The germline CDR1 and CDR2 sequences are MNHNS and SASEGT. This chain's CDR3 is CASSTTGYQPQHF. In nucleotides, the CDR3 is TGTGCCAGCAGCACCACGGGGTATCAGCCCCAGCATTTT.

This clonotype was picked up a small number of times. This sequence joins TRBV6-1 and TRBJ2-7; D not resolved. V was clipped by 4 bases and J by 2 bases, with 12 bases between them. In germline, CDR1 is MNHNS, CDR2 SASEGT. The CDR3 runs to 14 residues. The CDR3, as DNA: TGTGCCAGCAGTGCCTTGCCCGAAACCTACGAGCAGTACTTC. It translates to CASSALPETYEQYF.

The rearrangement joins TRBV3-1 to TRBJ2-5; 13 bases align to TRBD2. V lost 6 bases, J lost 4 bases, and 11 bases stayed unmatched. The germline V gene encodes CDR1 LGHDT and CDR2 YNNKEL (reference sequence). The CDR3 contains 17 residues. DNA of the CDR3: TGTGCCAGCAGATATACTAGCGGGGGGGCCGTCCGAGAGACCCAGTACTTC. As protein: CASRYTSGGAVRETQYF.

The V and J genes are TRBV29-1 and TRBJ1-4, with D possibly matching TRBD1 (6 bases). The V and J ends lost 6 bases and 1 base respectively, with 15 bases between them. The CDR3 is made up of 15 amino acids. CDR1 and CDR2 from the germline V gene are SQVTM and ANQGSEA. The CDR3 protein is CSVTGPGETNEKLFF. CDR3 nucleotide sequence: TGCAGCGTGACCGGACCAGGGGAAACTAATGAAAAACTGTTTTTT.

The CDR3 DNA reads TGTGCCAGCAGTTTAGAAAGTCCGAGGGCAGATACGCAGTATTTT. Translated, it gives CASSLESPRADTQYF. The chain uses TRBV12-3 or TRBV12-4 and TRBJ2-3, with D possibly being TRBD2 (5 bases). CDR3 size: 15 residues. V lost 1 base, J lost 4 bases, and 12 bases lay in between.

This clonotype appeared a single time. This chain connects TRBV6-1 to TRBJ2-7, with 8 nucleotides matching TRBD1. The length of the CDR3 is 15 residues. V lost 5 bases and J lost 3; bases outside the gene matches: 9. CDR1 is MNHNS and CDR2 is SASEGT in the germline V gene. The CDR3 DNA is TGTGCCAGCAGTAGTATTGACAGGGGCAACTACGAGCAGTACTTC. Its translation: CASSSIDRGNYEQYF.

J is TRBJ2-1 and V is TRBV29-1; 10 bases match TRBD1. J lost 16 bases, V lost 4 bases, and 10 bases had no gene match. This CDR3 region has 12 residues. The germline V gene encodes CDR1 SQVTM and CDR2 ANQGSEA. This CDR3 is CSVGSGGTGDFF. The DNA for the CDR3 is TGCAGCGTTGGTAGTGGGGGGACAGGGGATTTCTTC.

With regard to this clonotype: One base away lies a much larger clone, so this may be a sequencing read error. The rearrangement uses TRBV11-3 and TRBJ1-1; D gene ambiguous. Germline-derived CDR1 and CDR2 are SGHNT and YENEEA. CDR3 length: 13 residues. The CDR3 is CTSSAYKNTEAFF. CDR3 in DNA: TGTACCAGCAGCGCCTACAAGAACACTGAAGCTTTCTTT.

J is TRBJ2-1 and V is TRBV19; D gene uncertain. Germline V gene data show CDR1 as LNHDA and CDR2 as SQIVND (reference sequence). V dropped 5 bases and J dropped 4 bases, with 15 bases sitting between them. This CDR3 comprises 15 residues. The CDR3 coding sequence is TGTGCCAGTAGTTATGCCCCGAACGTATACAATGAGCAGTTCTTC. Translation: CASSYAPNVYNEQFF.

The chain couples TRBV11-2 to TRBJ1-3; TRBD1 is a possible D gene (5 bases). With 5 bases removed from V and 2 bases from J, the gap between germline ends came to 10 bases. This CDR3 contains 14 residues. The germline gives CDR1 SGHAT, CDR2 FQNNGV. The CDR3 region is CASSPRGAGNTIYF. The CDR3, as DNA: TGTGCCAGCAGCCCCCGGGGGGCTGGAAACACCATATATTTT.

The rearrangement uses TRBV28 and TRBJ1-4; D is unresolved. V was shortened by 6 bases and J by 3 bases, with 14 bases between the two germline ends. Germline CDR1 MDHEN, CDR2 SYDVKM. CDR3 length equals 15 residues. In nucleotides, the CDR3 is TGTGCCAGCAGCGACAACCGGGTGCCTAATGAAAAACTGTTTTTT. Translation gives CASSDNRVPNEKLFF.

This clonotype came up a few times. V gene TRBV7-6 combines with J gene TRBJ1-5, with 8 bases identical to TRBD1. The CDR3 has 15 residues. Germline assignment: CDR1 SGHVS and CDR2 FNYEAQ. With V trimmed by 5 bases and J by 7 bases, 10 bases remained unmatched. The DNA for the CDR3 is TGTGCCAGCAGCCCTAGGACAGGGTTTGGGCAGCCCCAGCATTTT. This translates into CASSPRTGFGQPQHF.

The chain joins TRBV2 to TRBJ1-2; no firm D call. Germline assignment: CDR1 SNHLY and CDR2 FYNNEI. The CDR3 is 15 amino acids. V was pared by 1 base and J by 4 bases, with 13 bases between. DNA for the CDR3: TGTGCCAGCAGTGAAGAGGTATCCCCGGGCTATGGCTACACCTTC. As protein: CASSEEVSPGYGYTF.

This clonotype was counted many times. V gene TRBV7-2 combines with J gene TRBJ2-7; D gene uncertain. Germline loops: CDR1 SGHTA, CDR2 FQGNSA. V was clipped by 5 bases and J by 0 bases, with 17 bases between them. The CDR3 spans 16 residues. This chain's CDR3 is CASSILSSRPSYEQYF. For the CDR3, the DNA is TGTGCCAGCAGCATTTTATCATCTCGACCCTCCTACGAGCAGTACTTC.

This clonotype was found a few times. The gene calls are TRBV11-3 and TRBJ2-3; D perhaps matches TRBD2 (5 bases). The CDR3 extends over 14 amino acids. Between the trimmed V and J ends, which lost 1 base and 5 bases, there was a span of 10 bases. The germline V gene has CDR1 SGHNT and CDR2 YENEEA. CDR3 sequence: CASSLGRAGDTQYF. The CDR3 DNA is TGTGCCAGCAGCTTAGGACGGGCGGGAGATACGCAGTATTTT.

V and J are TRBV14 and TRBJ1-1; perhaps TRBD1 as D (6 bases). V lost 2 bases and J lost 11, with 18 bases in between. Germline V gene data show CDR1 as SGHDN and CDR2 as FVKESK. The CDR3 totals 14 residues. In DNA, the CDR3 is TGTGCCAGCAGCCAATCGAATCAGGGGCGCTGGGCTTTCTTT. Amino acid sequence: CASSQSNQGRWAFF.

In this sample, this clonotype turned up a few times. This chain uses TRBV6-5 with TRBJ1-2; D gene uncertain. CDR3 length: 15 amino acids. Looked up from germline, CDR1 is MNHEY and CDR2 is SVGAGI. Trimming left V 4 bases short and J 1 base short, with 13 bases between. This CDR3 is CASSSGNGLNYGYTF. The CDR3 nucleotides are TGTGCCAGCAGTTCGGGAAACGGCCTTAACTATGGCTACACCTTC.

This clonotype was counted only a few times. The J gene is TRBJ2-7, the V gene TRBV7-2, with TRBD2 matching over 7 bases. The ends lost 1 base at V and 4 bases at J; junction bases unmatched: 10. There are 16 residues in the CDR3. Germline V CDR1 and CDR2: SGHTA, FQGNSA. This CDR3 reads CASSLEPGGGRYEQYF. The CDR3 DNA is TGTGCCAGCAGCTTAGAGCCAGGCGGGGGTCGATACGAGCAGTACTTC.

This chain uses TRBV6-5 with TRBJ1-1; D gene unclear. V shed 0 bases and J shed 1 base, with 15 bases lying between them. Germline values: CDR1 MNHEY, CDR2 SVGAGI. This CDR3 comprises 17 residues. The CDR3 sequence is CASSYSRGHLGNTEAFF. CDR3 DNA: TGTGCCAGCAGTTACTCGAGAGGTCACCTCGGGAACACTGAAGCTTTCTTT.

This clonotype has more than one count but fewer than ten. The genes are TRBV6-5 and TRBJ1-6, with D hard to call. V was cut by 0 bases and J by 6 bases, with 12 bases left in between. Germline-derived CDR1 and CDR2 are MNHEY and SVGAGI. This CDR3 contains 16 residues. The CDR3 is CASSYSIGRPNSPLHF. The CDR3 nucleotides read TGTGCCAGCAGTTACTCGATTGGACGGCCTAATTCACCCCTCCACTTT.

V is TRBV6-6 and J is TRBJ2-5; tentatively, D is TRBD1 (6 bases). The V gene lost 2 bases and the J gene lost 1 base, with 8 bases spanning the gap. CDR3 size: 14 residues. Germline CDR1 MNHNY, CDR2 SVGAGI (reference sequence). CDR3 amino acids: CASSYLDSQETQYF. The CDR3 DNA reads as TGTGCCAGCAGTTACCTGGACAGCCAAGAGACCCAGTACTTC.

This clonotype was detected a few times. The CDR3 coding sequence is TGCAGTGTCCCGGGGGGTAACACCGGGGAGCTGTTTTTT. Protein sequence: CSVPGGNTGELFF. The chain carries TRBV20-1 and TRBJ2-2, with 7 bases lining up with TRBD2. V gave up 7 bases and J gave up 2 bases; unmatched junction bases: 4. Germline lookup yields CDR1 DFQATT and CDR2 SNEGSKA (reference sequence). This CDR3 is 13 amino acids long.

This clonotype occurred a few times. The CDR3 DNA follows: TGTGCCAGCAGTTTAACCCCATCCACTGCGAACACCGGGGAGCTGTTTTTT. Translated: CASSLTPSTANTGELFF. The chain couples TRBV27 to TRBJ2-2; D is unclear. The CDR3 has 17 residues. CDR1 and CDR2 from the germline V gene are MNHEY and SMNVEV (reference sequence). V dropped 2 bases and J dropped 0 bases, with 13 bases sitting between them.

This clonotype was picked up many times. DNA for the CDR3: TGTGCCAGCAGTGGTGACAACTCCTATAATTCACCCCTCCACTTT. As protein: CASSGDNSYNSPLHF. The J gene is TRBJ1-6, the V gene TRBV6-1; the D is unclear. The CDR3 has 15 residues. From germline, CDR1 is MNHNS and CDR2 SASEGT. V was shortened by 4 bases and J by 0 bases, with 7 bases between the two germline ends.

The rearrangement links TRBV7-9 to TRBJ2-1; 10 positions match TRBD1. The CDR3 contains 15 residues. The ends lost 5 bases at V and 5 bases at J; junction bases unmatched: 6. Germline CDR1 and CDR2: SEHNR and FQNEAQ (reference sequence). The CDR3 spells CASSPTGGSNNEQFF. As DNA, the CDR3 is TGTGCCAGCAGCCCGACAGGGGGCAGCAACAATGAGCAGTTCTTC.

V and J are TRBV28 and TRBJ2-5, with D hard to call. V was clipped by 4 bases and J by 9 bases, with 18 bases between them. Germline V gives CDR1 MDHEN, CDR2 SYDVKM. The CDR3 totals 14 residues. CDR3 in amino acids: CASSSGGRFVAQYF. As DNA, the CDR3 is TGTGCCAGCAGTTCAGGCGGCAGGTTCGTGGCCCAGTACTTC.

This chain joins TRBV28 and TRBJ1-6; perhaps TRBD1 as D (5 bases). Germline V lookup: CDR1 MDHEN, CDR2 SYDVKM. Trimming left V 5 bases short and J 7 bases short, with 21 bases between. The CDR3 is 17 amino acids. The CDR3: CASSDPDFGGVNSPLHF. In nucleotides, the CDR3 is TGTGCCAGCAGTGATCCGGATTTCGGGGGGGTAAATTCACCCCTCCACTTT.

The chain couples TRBV11-1 to TRBJ2-7, with D uncertain. The CDR3 runs 15 residues. The germline V gene encodes CDR1 SGHAT and CDR2 FQDESV (reference sequence). Trimming took 1 base from V and 2 from J, leaving 12 bases between them. In DNA, the CDR3 is TGTGCCAGCAGCTTAGGACGGCTTGATCCCTACGAGCAGTACGTC. Encoded protein: CASSLGRLDPYEQYV.

This clonotype was seen more than once but under ten times. The CDR3 region is CASSEAIERTNTGELFF. The CDR3 DNA follows: TGTGCCAGCAGTGAAGCCATCGAGCGTACGAACACCGGGGAGCTGTTTTTT. J is TRBJ2-2 and V is TRBV2; the D is unclear. CDR3 length: 17 amino acids. V was shortened by 0 bases and J by 0 bases, with 11 bases between the two germline ends. Germline V lookup: CDR1 SNHLY, CDR2 FYNNEI. The full variable domain, its missing parts supplied by reference TRBV2 and TRBJ2-2, is EPEVTQTPSHQVTQMGQEVILRCVPISNHLYFYWYRQILGQKVEFLVSFYNNEISEKSEIFDDQFSVERPDGSNFTLKIRSTKLEDSAMYFCASSEAIERTNTGELFFGEGSRLTVL.